These T cell receptor beta chains were read from a single sample in a study of blood T cell repertoires in COVID-19. Profiled with immunoSEQ multiplex PCR; TCRdb holds only in-frame clones, not every one. The repertoire holds about 120,000 clones, 90% seen once, with 3.8% in the top ten. The sequencing sample was made of peripheral blood. Source of these receptors: a woman in her fifties or sixties with COVID-19, enrolled during active disease. Each CDR3 is given with its conserved first and last residue. The D gene is left open where the match is weak. Size values are once, few and many counts, or a class for expanded clones, and some rows have none.

TRBV27,TRBD1,NA,TRBJ1-2,TGTGCCAGCAGTTTAACAGGGGGGTTCGTTGATGGCTACACCTTC,CASSLTGGFVDGYTF
TRBV6-2/TRBV6-3,NA,few,TRBJ1-1,TGTGCCAGCAGTCGACGCCTGACGGGGAACACTGAAGCTTTCTTT,CASSRRLTGNTEAFF
TRBV2,NA,NA,TRBJ2-1,TGTGCCAGCAGTCCAGTTGGGGGGATTGAGCAGTTCTTC,CASSPVGGIEQFF
TRBV2,NA,NA,TRBJ1-1,TGTGCCAGCAGTGACCGGTGGGGCTGGAACACTGAAGCTTTCTTT,CASSDRWGWNTEAFF
TRBV7-2,TRBD1,NA,TRBJ1-2,TGTGCCAGCAGCTTAGCCGGGACAGAGAACTATGGCTACACCTTC,CASSLAGTENYGYTF
TRBV7-2,NA,once,TRBJ1-1,TGTGCCAGCAGCTTAGAAGTGGGGAGGGCTTTCTTT,CASSLEVGRAFF
TRBV9,NA,once,TRBJ1-1,TGTGCCAGCAGCGCCACAGGTCAGAACACTGAAGCTTTCTTT,CASSATGQNTEAFF
TRBV2,TRBD1,NA,TRBJ2-7,TGTGCCAGCAGTGAAGGTCCGGGCAGGGGGCCTAACGAGCAGTACTTC,CASSEGPGRGPNEQYF
TRBV5-1,TRBD1,once,TRBJ2-2,TGCGCCAGCAGCTTAGACAGGGCGGACACCGGGGAGCTGTTTTTT,CASSLDRADTGELFF
TRBV28,NA,NA,TRBJ2-1,TGTGCCAGCAGTTTCCAGACAGGGCGGAGGGATGAGCAGTTCTTC,CASSFQTGRRDEQFF
TRBV6-2/TRBV6-3,NA,NA,TRBJ2-5,TGTGCCAGCAGTTACGATCGTCTAGCCGGCGGGTGGGAGGAGACCCAGTACTTC,CASSYDRLAGGWEETQYF
TRBV5-4,TRBD1,NA,TRBJ1-1,TGTGCCAGCAGCACGGGACAGGGGGACACTGAAGCTTTCTTT,CASSTGQGDTEAFF
TRBV19,NA,NA,TRBJ1-1,TGTGCCAGTAGTAACCAGAGGCAGGGAGGTGGGGAAGCTTTCTTT,CASSNQRQGGGEAFF
TRBV25-1,TRBD1,NA,TRBJ2-7,TGTGCCAGCAGTGGTTCCAGGGGGAAGTACGAGCAGTACTTC,CASSGSRGKYEQYF
TRBV27,TRBD1,NA,TRBJ1-2,TGTGCCAGCAGTTTGTACAGGGGGGGGGACTATGGCTACACCTTC,CASSLYRGGDYGYTF
TRBV2,NA,NA,TRBJ1-2,TGTGCCAGCAACCCCCAGGGATTGCATGGCTACACCTTC,CASNPQGLHGYTF
TRBV5-6,NA,NA,TRBJ2-5,TGTGCCAGCAGCTTGGGAGGGGGACGGGGGACCCAGTACTTC,CASSLGGGRGTQYF
TRBV2,TRBD1,NA,TRBJ2-2,TGTGCCAGCAGGGATCCGGGACAGGGAAGCACCGGGGAGCTGTTTTTT,CASRDPGQGSTGELFF
TRBV7-9,NA,NA,TRBJ2-7,TGTGCCAGCAGCATGCTATCGTACGAGCAGTACTTC,CASSMLSYEQYF
TRBV6-5,TRBD2,NA,TRBJ2-7,TGTGCCAGTACAACTAGCGGGATATCTTACGAGCAGTACTTC,CASTTSGISYEQYF
TRBV3-1/TRBV3-2,TRBD1,NA,TRBJ1-2,TGTGCCAGCAGCCAAGCACGGACAGGGAGAAACTATGGCTACACCTTC,CASSQARTGRNYGYTF
TRBV5-4,NA,NA,TRBJ2-1,TGTGCCAGCAGCCAGGGGACAACTTCCTACAATGAGCAGTTCTTC,CASSQGTTSYNEQFF
TRBV15,NA,NA,TRBJ2-5,TGTGCCACCAGCAGAGGCCCGGGTCCGCAGGGAGAGACCCAGTACTTC,CATSRGPGPQGETQYF
TRBV7-7,NA,NA,TRBJ2-2,TGTGCCAGCAGCCTTGACAACGGAGGCACCGGGGAGCTGTTTTTT,CASSLDNGGTGELFF